This T cell receptor (beta chain) was obtained from a study of T cell responses to AZD1222 COVID-19 vaccine. CDR1 is SGHTA, CDR2 FQGNSA, per germline. The CDR3 runs to 15 residues. J lost 9 bases, V lost 1 base, and 7 bases had no gene match. Only in-frame clones appear in the TCRdb table, and some are missing; sequencing was by immunoSEQ multiplex PCR. The sample has about 130,000 clones; about nine tenths are singletons. This sample comprised peripheral blood, obtained on day 0 of AZD1222 vaccination. This TCR was recovered from an adult in good health. The J gene is TRBJ1-5, the V gene TRBV7-2; 9 nucleotides match TRBD1. The CDR3 spells CASSLGQGGVGPQHF. The CDR3 nucleotides read TGTGCCAGCAGCTTAGGACAGGGGGGGGTTGGGCCCCAGCATTTT. Variable domain in full (rest from reference TRBV7-2 and TRBJ1-5): GAGVSQSPSNKVTEKGKDVELRCDPISGHTALYWYRQSLGQGLEFLIYFQGNSAPDKSGLPSDRFSAERTGGSVSTLTIQRTQQEDSAVYLCASSLGQGGVGPQHFGDGTRLSIL.